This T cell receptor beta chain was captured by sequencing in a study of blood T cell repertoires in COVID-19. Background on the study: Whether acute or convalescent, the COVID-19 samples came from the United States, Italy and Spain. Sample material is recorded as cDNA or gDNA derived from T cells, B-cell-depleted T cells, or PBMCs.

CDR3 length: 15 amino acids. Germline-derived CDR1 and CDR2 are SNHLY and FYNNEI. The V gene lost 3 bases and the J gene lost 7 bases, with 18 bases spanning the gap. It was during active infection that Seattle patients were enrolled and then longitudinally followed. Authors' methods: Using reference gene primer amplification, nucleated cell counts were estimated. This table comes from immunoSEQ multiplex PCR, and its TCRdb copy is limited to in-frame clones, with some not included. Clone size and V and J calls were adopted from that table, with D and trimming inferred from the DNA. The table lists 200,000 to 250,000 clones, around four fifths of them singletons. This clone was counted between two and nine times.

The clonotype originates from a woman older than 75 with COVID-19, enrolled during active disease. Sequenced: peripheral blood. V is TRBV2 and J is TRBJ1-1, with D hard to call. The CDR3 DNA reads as TGTGCCAGCAGTGAGGTCAAGGCGGGCGCCGGTGAAGCTTTCTTT. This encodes CASSEVKAGAGEAFF.